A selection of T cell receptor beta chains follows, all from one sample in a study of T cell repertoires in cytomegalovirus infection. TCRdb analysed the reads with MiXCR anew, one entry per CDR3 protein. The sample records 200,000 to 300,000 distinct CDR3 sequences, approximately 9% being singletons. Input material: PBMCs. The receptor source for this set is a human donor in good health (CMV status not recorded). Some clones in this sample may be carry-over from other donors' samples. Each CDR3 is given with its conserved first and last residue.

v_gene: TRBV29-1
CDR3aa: CSASTAGNYGYTF

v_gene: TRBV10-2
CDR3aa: CASSRDSRGNSPLHF

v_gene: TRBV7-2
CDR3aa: CASSLRSDTQYF

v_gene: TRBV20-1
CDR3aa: CSARVTAKQETQYF

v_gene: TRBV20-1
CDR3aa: CSATRTGAVVDTQYF

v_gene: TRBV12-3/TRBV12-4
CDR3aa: CASSPGTGGPDSNQPQHF

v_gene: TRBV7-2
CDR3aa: CASSLAGLPNTEAFF

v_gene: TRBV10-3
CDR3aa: CAIRDRANYGYTF

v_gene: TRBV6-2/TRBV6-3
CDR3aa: CASRGALGSSRDTQYF

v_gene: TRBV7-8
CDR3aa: CASSLDVGDTQYF

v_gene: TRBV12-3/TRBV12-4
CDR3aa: CASSWGRKSPLHF

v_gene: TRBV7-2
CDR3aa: CASSLSFSQETQYF

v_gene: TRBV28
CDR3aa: CASSFRGLPRGTGELFF

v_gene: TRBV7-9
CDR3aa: CASSPQTSGSFQETQYF

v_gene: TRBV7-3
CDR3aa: CASSLGQANEQYF

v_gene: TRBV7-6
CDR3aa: CASSLEAPSYEQYF

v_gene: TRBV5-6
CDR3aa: CASSLTGPNNSPLHF

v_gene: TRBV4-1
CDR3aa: CASSQGEGGPIEKLFF

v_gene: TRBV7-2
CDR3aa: CASSLIGDTQYF

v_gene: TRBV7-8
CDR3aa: CASSLGPGAHEQFF

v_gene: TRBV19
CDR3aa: CASSSGLGYGYNSPLHF

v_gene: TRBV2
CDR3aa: CASKGFSYEQYF

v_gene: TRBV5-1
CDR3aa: CASSFTRVYSNQPQHF

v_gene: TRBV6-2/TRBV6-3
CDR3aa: CATGDRTLNTEAFF

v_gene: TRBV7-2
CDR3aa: CASSFGGFGETQYF

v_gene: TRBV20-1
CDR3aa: CSAAPQFEAFF

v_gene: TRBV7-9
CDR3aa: CASSSPLRTGFHEQYF

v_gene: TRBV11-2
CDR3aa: CASSLQRSMGAFF

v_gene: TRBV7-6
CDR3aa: CASSFRYNEQFF

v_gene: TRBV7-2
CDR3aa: CASSVVSSDEQFF

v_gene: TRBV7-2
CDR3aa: CASSLALTPRLAGGPLLYNEQFF

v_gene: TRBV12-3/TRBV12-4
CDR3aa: CASSLGQDTEAFF

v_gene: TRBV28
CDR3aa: CASSTGLSPLHF

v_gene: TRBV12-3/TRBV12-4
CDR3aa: CASSSGGLARNQPQHF

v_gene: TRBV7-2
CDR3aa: CASSLEFRLNTEAFF

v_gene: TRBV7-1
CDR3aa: CASSPWTGYNEQFF

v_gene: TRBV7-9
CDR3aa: CASSLKGDSYNEQFF

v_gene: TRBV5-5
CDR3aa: CASSSGQGLWGETQYF

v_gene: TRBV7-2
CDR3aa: CASSTRTGLNSGANVLTF

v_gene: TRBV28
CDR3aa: CASSLLQTGYGYTF

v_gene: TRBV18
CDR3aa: CASSPLAGPSSYEQYF

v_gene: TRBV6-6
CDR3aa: CASSLSNSYEQYF

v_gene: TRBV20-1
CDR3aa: CSAGSRNGYTF

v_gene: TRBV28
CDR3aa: CASSFGHTIYF

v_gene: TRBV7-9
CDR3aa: CASSPTWGNSPLHF

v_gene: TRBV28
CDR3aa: CASSLLPAIYEQYF

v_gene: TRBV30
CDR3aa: CAWIQRGMNTEAFF

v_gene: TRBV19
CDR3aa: CASTSLQGSYQPQHF

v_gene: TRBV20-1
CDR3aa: CSAAPGVAGEQFF

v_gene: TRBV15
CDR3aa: CATSREVMNTEAFF

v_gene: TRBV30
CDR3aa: CAWSKGGVTEAFF

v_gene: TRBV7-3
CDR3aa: CASSQQSGGADTQYF

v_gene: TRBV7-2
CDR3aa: CASSFRGRDEQFF

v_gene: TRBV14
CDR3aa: CASSQEYMNTEAFF

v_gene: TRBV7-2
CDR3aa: CASSEGFANTGELFF

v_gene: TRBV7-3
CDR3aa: CASSTRQGAATNTQYF

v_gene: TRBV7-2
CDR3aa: CASSWDPAQNTGELFF

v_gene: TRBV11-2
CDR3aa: CASSHTTLYTDTQYF